A single sample is the source of the 12 T cell receptor beta chains below, sequenced in a study of blood T cell repertoires in COVID-19. Here immunoSEQ multiplex PCR was the method, and the copy in TCRdb shows in-frame clones only, minus some. The sample yields some 240,000 clones, 75% to 90% seen once. Sequenced: PBMCs or T cells enriched from blood (not recorded which). The source of these receptors is a woman aged 40-49 years who had been exposed to COVID-19.

The gene calls are TRBV7-9 and TRBJ2-3, with 8 bases lining up with TRBD2. Germline CDR1 and CDR2: SEHNR and FQNEAQ (reference sequence). Trimming cost V 1 base and J 6 bases; bases outside gene matches: 6. The CDR3 runs 15 residues. The CDR3 protein is CASSLGSGGQDTQYF. Written as DNA, the CDR3 is TGTGCCAGCAGCTTAGGATCGGGGGGGCAGGATACGCAGTATTTT.

This clone appeared a single time. The chain uses TRBV28 and TRBJ1-3, with D possibly being TRBD1 (6 bases). The ends were cut back, 6 bases at V and 0 bases at J, with 15 bases in the middle. CDR3 length: 16 residues. From germline, CDR1 is MDHEN and CDR2 SYDVKM. CDR3 protein: CASRSTGAPSGNTIYF. DNA of the CDR3: TGTGCCAGCAGATCGACAGGAGCCCCCTCTGGAAACACCATATATTTT.

This clone was recorded only once. The chain uses TRBV19 and TRBJ2-2; 7 positions agree with TRBD1. V lost 7 bases, J lost 4 bases, and 6 bases stayed unmatched. This CDR3 region has 14 residues. The germline CDR1 and CDR2 sequences are LNHDA and SQIVND (reference sequence). The CDR3 reads CASIRAGGTGELFF. CDR3 sequence (DNA): TGTGCCAGTATTAGGGCAGGGGGCACCGGGGAGCTGTTTTTT.

The chain employs TRBV19 and TRBJ1-1, with no clear D. The CDR3 has 14 amino acids. The V gene lost 2 bases and the J gene lost 5 bases, with 12 bases spanning the gap. The germline gives CDR1 LNHDA, CDR2 SQIVND (reference sequence). CDR3 sequence reads: CASSIIRGGTEAFF. In DNA form, the CDR3 reads TGTGCCAGTAGTATAATTCGGGGAGGAACTGAAGCTTTCTTT.

This clone was seen a single time. CDR3 DNA: TGTGCCAGCAGTTTGGGACTATCCAACGAGCAGTACGTC. This sequence encodes CASSLGLSNEQYV. V is TRBV12-3 or TRBV12-4 and J is TRBJ2-7; 7 bases are a match to TRBD2. Trimming removed 3 bases from V and 5 bases from J; junction bases left unmatched: 4. This CDR3 is built from 13 residues.

The rearrangement joins TRBV24-1 to TRBJ1-2, with 7 bases fitting TRBD1. Germline V gene sequence: CDR1 KGHDR, CDR2 SFDVKD. This CDR3 has 14 residues. Unmatched junction bases numbered 5, after V lost 4 bases and J lost 4 bases. The CDR3 protein is CATSDSGTVYGYTF. The CDR3 DNA sequence: TGTGCCACCAGTGACTCCGGGACAGTCTATGGCTACACCTTC.

The chain is built from TRBV11-1 and TRBJ2-5; 10 bases fit TRBD2. CDR1 is SGHAT, CDR2 FQDESV, per germline (reference sequence). V shed 2 bases, J shed 5 bases, and the junction held 5 bases outside the gene matches. The CDR3 loop spans 15 amino acids. CDR3 loop: CASSLRASGGETQYF. The DNA of the CDR3 is TGTGCCAGCAGCTTACGGGCTAGCGGGGGCGAGACCCAGTACTTC.

This chain connects TRBV30 to TRBJ2-1; 8 bases are a match to TRBD2. CDR3 length: 16 amino acids. Germline trimming cut 5 bases from V and 12 bases from J; bases unmatched to any gene: 21. Germline values: CDR1 GTSNPN, CDR2 SVGIG (reference sequence). CDR3 sequence reads: CAWLHSSMGSGMGQFF. The DNA for the CDR3 is TGTGCCTGGCTTCATAGTAGTATGGGTAGCGGGATGGGGCAGTTCTTC.

V and J are TRBV18 and TRBJ1-5; D not resolved. The CDR3 sequence is 22 residues long. Trimming left V 3 bases short and J 0 bases short, with 30 bases between. Germline CDR1 and CDR2: KGHSH and LQKENI. The CDR3 DNA sequence: TGTGCCAGCTCACCCGTAGCTATGGCCGACGCCGCTATATTTTTTAGCAATCAGCCCCAGCATTTT. This codes for CASSPVAMADAAIFFSNQPQHF. The full variable domain, in which reference TRBV18 and TRBJ1-5 provide the parts outside the CDR3, is NAGVMQNPRHLVRRRGQEARLRCSPMKGHSHVYWYRQLPEEGLKFMVYLQKENIIDESGMPKERFSAEFPKEGPSILRIQQVVRGDSAAYFCASSPVAMADAAIFFSNQPQHFGDGTRLSIL.

A single count supports this clone. The chain links TRBV6-6 to TRBJ1-5; 12 nucleotides match TRBD1. Looked up from germline, CDR1 is MNHNY and CDR2 is SVGAGI (reference sequence). This CDR3 is built from 16 residues. Trimming took 6 bases from V and 11 from J; bases not matched to a gene: 14. The DNA for the CDR3 is TGTGCCAGCAGCCCCACTCCGGGACAGGGGGCTTTGGCCCAGCATTTT. Its protein is CASSPTPGQGALAQHF.

V and J are TRBV4-3 and TRBJ2-3; D not resolved. Germline CDR1 reads LGHNA; CDR2 reads YSLEER. Trimming pared 0 bases from V and 6 bases from J, leaving 10 bases between. This CDR3 contains 14 residues. CDR3 sequence: CASSQDTIRDTQYF. As DNA, the CDR3 is TGCGCCAGCAGCCAAGACACTATTCGGGATACGCAGTATTTT.

This clone showed up just a few times. This chain uses TRBV6-4 with TRBJ2-3; D remains ambiguous. In germline, CDR1 is MRHNA, CDR2 SNTAGT. The CDR3 consists of 14 residues. Trimming pared 2 bases from V and 1 base from J, leaving 7 bases between. CDR3 sequence reads: CASSDGSGTDTQYF. The CDR3 DNA reads as TGTGCCAGCAGTGACGGAAGCGGCACAGATACGCAGTATTTT.